This T cell receptor beta chain was sequenced during a study of T cell responses to AZD1222 COVID-19 vaccine (dated by TCRdb to about 2021). For the study in its entirety: A total of 233 trial participants underwent TCR sequencing, of whom about 200 received two doses of AZD1222 and roughly 25 received two doses of the MenACWY control vaccine. Enrollment into the trials was organized by age into subgroups of 18-55, 56-69 and 70-plus years, and those subgroups contained roughly 150, 30 and 60 TCR-sequenced participants, respectively.

The CDR3 regions of human TCRbeta chains were analyzed by immunosequencing. The authors' pipeline ran thus. TCRs in the repertoires were compared against a reference library of SARS-CoV-2-specific TCRs that had been generated with the MIRA antigen-specificity platform. Breadth was defined as the fraction of unique TCRs that were SARS-CoV-2-associated, and depth was defined as the fraction of total T cells that were SARS-CoV-2-associated. Using the MIRA data, each spike-specific TCR was assigned both to the spike region to which the TCR was reactive and to a CD4 or CD8 class. Log10-transformed breadth and depth values were compared by one-way ANOVA with Sidak's multiple comparisons tests. Entries here come from immuneACCESS through TCRdb and include only in-frame sequences with V and J called. Some clones fail to appear in such tables; in the studies checked, an unresolved V gene covers under half of the shortfall, and the cause of the remainder is unknown. V, J and clone size are those of that table, while D and trimming were read from the DNA. This sample gives around 120,000 clones in total; 70% to 90% of them show up just once. The ten largest clonotypes hold under 2.5% of the sample.

The time point label corresponds to: about 28 days (+/-7) after the second vaccine dose. AZD1222 recipients with second doses at about 4 weeks or about 12 weeks were pooled, because spike-specific TCR depth and breadth did not differ between schedules. Vaccinee samples came from UK trials COV001 and COV002, including a single-blind randomized controlled phase 2/3 trial of AZD1222 (ChAdOx1 nCoV-19) in healthy adults. For TCRbeta chain sequencing, PBMC samples from trial participants were taken at day 0 and at day 28 after the second dose. This clone was seen only a few times. Its antigen is not yet known. No much larger clone is present one base from it, and per-base qualities are unavailable. V sheds 3 bases and J sheds 3 bases, leaving 10 bases between their ends. From cysteine to phenylalanine, the CDR3 is 15 amino acids long. Just CDR3 DNA is preserved here, 45 bases in frame from base 1. In the germline V gene, CDR1 corresponds to SGHTS and CDR2 to YDEGEE.

The investigation overall reported the following: Because no day 14 peak-response samples were available, repertoires were characterized only after the peak T cell response. Reportedly, almost half of the unique spike-specific TCRs recognized epitopes lying outside the regions that are mutated in the B.1.351 and B.1.1.7 variants. Only six AZD1222 recipients were SARS-CoV-2 seropositive at baseline, limiting conclusions about previously exposed vaccinees. A significant rise in spike-specific TCR breadth and depth was observed after two AZD1222 doses relative to day 0 and relative to MenACWY recipients. The 56-69-year group was small, and its depth increase did not reach significance, likely because of low power. Most participants were white British and females outnumbered males, and the authors suggested that clonal diversity may have been underestimated. Vaccine-associated CD4 TCRs spanned the whole spike protein, with dominant responses in regions 160-218 and 743-854.

This chain joins TRBV5-8 to TRBJ2-6, with the D gene too uncertain to name. Sequenced material: peripheral blood, taken 28 days after the second AZD1222 dose. This receptor was taken from an adult who received the AZD1222 COVID-19 vaccine. The CDR3 amino acid sequence is: CASSSGPSGANVLTF. The DNA sequence follows: TGTGCCAGCAGCTCCGGACCCAGTGGGGCCAACGTCCTGACTTTC.